One sample yielded the 32 T cell receptor beta chains listed below, sequenced in a study of molecular identifiers for immune sequencing clone quantification. TCRdb fed the PCR reads into MiXCR, producing one record per CDR3 protein. The sample consists of about 510,000 distinct CDR3 sequences, over 20% of them appearing once. The source material was naive CD8+ T cells from blood, with Jurkat cell RNA spiked in. The sample's subset: FACS-sorted CD8+CD4-CCR7+CD45RA+ naive T cells. The receptors stem from a human donor in good health. Some libraries in this study had Jurkat cell RNA spiked in.

V and J are TRBV3-2 and TRBJ2-1. TRBV3-2 is annotated as a pseudogene. The CDR3 spans 17 residues. CDR3 sequence: CASSQESRQGSYNEQFF. DNA of the CDR3: TGTGCCAGCAGCCAAGAATCTCGACAGGGCTCCTACAATGAGCAGTTCTTC.

This clonotype was seen a few times. The rearrangement links TRBV3-1 to TRBJ2-7, with TRBD1 matching 11 bases. The CDR3 totals 15 residues. Germline assignment: CDR1 LGHDT and CDR2 YNNKEL (reference sequence). J gave up 5 bases and V 4 bases, and 7 bases lay outside the gene matches. Written as DNA, the CDR3 is TGTGCCAGCAGCCGTAGGACAGGGGGCGTCGACGAGCAGTACTTC. This gives the protein CASSRRTGGVDEQYF.

This clonotype was seen at least ten times. The chain links TRBV7-9 to TRBJ1-3, with a tentative D call TRBD1 (6 bases). Deletions cut 5 bases from V and 2 bases from J, with 10 bases between. CDR3 length: 14 amino acids. In germline, CDR1 is SEHNR, CDR2 FQNEAQ (reference sequence). The CDR3 DNA reads as TGTGCCAGCAGCCTGCCAGGGGCTGGAAACACCATATATTTT. Translation gives CASSLPGAGNTIYF. The full variable domain, rest sourced from reference TRBV7-9 and TRBJ1-3, is DTGVSQNPRHKITKRGQNVTFRCDPISEHNRLYWYRQTLGQGPEFLTYFQNEAQLEKSRLLSDRFSAERPKGSFSTLEIQRTEQGDSAMYLCASSLPGAGNTIYFGEGSWLTVV.

Concerning this clonotype: Since a much larger clone is just one base distant, this may be a read error. CDR3 residues: CASSPMGPASTDTQYF. CDR3 nucleotides: TGTGCCAGCAGCCCCATGGGACCAGCGTCGACAGATACGCAGTATTTT. The chain couples TRBV7-9 to TRBJ2-3; D is possibly TRBD1 or TRBD2 (5 bases each). CDR3 length: 16 residues. The germline V gene has CDR1 SEHNR and CDR2 FQNEAQ (reference sequence). Trimming shortened V by 5 bases and J by 3 bases, and 18 bases separated the two germline ends.

As regards this clonotype: Since a much larger clone is just one base distant, this may be a read error. This sequence joins TRBV20-1 and TRBJ2-2, with TRBD2 matching over 11 bases. The CDR3 consists of 16 residues. Germline CDR1 DFQATT, CDR2 SNEGSKA (reference sequence). The CDR3 nucleotides are TGCAGTGTTAGAGATCTGACTAGCGGGAAGGCCGGGGAGCTGTTTTTT. Translating gives CSVRDLTSGKAGELFF.

This clonotype came up many times. The chain carries TRBV20-1 and TRBJ2-2; 9 bases are a match to TRBD1. The CDR3 spans 14 residues. Germline CDR1 and CDR2: DFQATT and SNEGSKA (reference sequence). V dropped 3 bases and J dropped 3; count of bases not matched to a gene: 2. The CDR3 spells CSARDRGYTGELFF. The CDR3, as DNA: TGCAGTGCTAGGGACAGGGGATACACCGGGGAGCTGTTTTTT.

This clonotype was seen repeatedly, ten times or more. V and J are TRBV20-1 and TRBJ2-7; D remains ambiguous. Per the germline V gene, CDR1 is DFQATT and CDR2 is SNEGSKA (reference sequence). CDR3 length equals 18 residues. V was shortened by 0 bases and J by 3 bases, with 24 bases between the two germline ends. The CDR3 DNA follows: TGCAGTGCTAGAGATCTTATTGACGGACCCGGTCTCCTCTACGAGCAGTACTTC. Translation gives CSARDLIDGPGLLYEQYF.

Regarding this clonotype: Likely a read error: the CDR3 ends without its conserved phenylalanine or tryptophan. The rearrangement links TRBV7-9 to TRBJ2-3; 7 nucleotides match TRBD2. Germline V CDR1 and CDR2: SEHNR, FQNEAQ (reference sequence). The V gene end was trimmed by 1 base and the J gene end by 0 bases; junction bases not matched to a gene: 4. The CDR3 has 16 residues. Here the CDR3 DNA reads TGTGCCAGCAGCTTAGGCCTAGCGGCTAGCACAGATACGCAGTATCTT. Protein sequence: CASSLGLAASTDTQYL.

With respect to this clonotype: A much larger clonotype is one base distant, so this may be a read error. The chain combines TRBV7-2 with TRBJ2-5; 14 bases align to TRBD2. Trimming cost V 1 base and J 7 bases; bases outside gene matches: 5. CDR3 length: 16 amino acids. Per the germline V gene, CDR1 is SGHTA and CDR2 is FQGNSA. For the CDR3, the DNA is TGTGCCAGCAGCTTAGGGACTAGCGGGAGGCTTGGGACCCAGTACTTC. Translation gives CASSLGTSGRLGTQYF.

This clonotype came up many times. The chain uses TRBV28 and TRBJ1-4; tentative D call: TRBD1 (5 bases). This CDR3 is 19 amino acids long. The germline V and J ends were trimmed by 4 bases and 3 bases, with 24 bases remaining between them. Germline-derived CDR1 and CDR2 are MDHEN and SYDVKM. The CDR3, as DNA: TGTGCCAGCAGTTCTTATCAAATTTCAGTAGGGGCGTCTAATGAAAAACTGTTTTTT. Its translation: CASSSYQISVGASNEKLFF.

This clonotype was picked up one time. This may arise from a read error, as a much more abundant clone is one base away. The CDR3 spells CASSPRPGQGCGYTF. The CDR3 nucleotides read TGTGCCAGCAGCCCGCGGCCGGGACAGGGCTGTGGCTACACCTTC. The chain combines TRBV14 with TRBJ1-2, with 9 bases identical to TRBD1. Losses at the gene ends were 4 bases for V and 7 bases for J; bases not matched to a gene: 10. The CDR3 sequence is 15 residues long. The V gene's germline CDR1 is SGHDN and CDR2 FVKESK.

Notes on this clonotype: This may come from a read error, since a much larger clone is one base off. V usage is TRBV28 and J usage is TRBJ2-3; D is undetermined. Germline CDR1 MDHEN, CDR2 SYDVKM. CDR3 length: 16 residues. The DNA of the CDR3 is TGTGCCGGCAGTTTACCGCGCGTCTTAGGCACAGATACGCAGTATTTT. Translated: CAGSLPRVLGTDTQYF.

This clonotype showed up many times. V and J are TRBV5-1 and TRBJ2-5, with 7 bases that match TRBD1. The CDR3 is 16 amino acids. V lost 3 bases and J lost 1; bases outside the gene matches: 9. The V gene's germline CDR1 is SGHRS and CDR2 YFSETQ. The CDR3, as DNA: TGCGCCAGCAGCTCGCGCCTGGGACAGAGCCAAGAGACCCAGTACTTC. Translation: CASSSRLGQSQETQYF. Full variable domain (remainder filled in from reference TRBV5-1 and TRBJ2-5): KAGVTQTPRYLIKTRGQQVTLSCSPISGHRSVSWYQQTPGQGLQFLFEYFSETQRNKGNFPGRFSGRQFSNSRSEMNVSTLELGDSALYLCASSSRLGQSQETQYFGPGTRLLVL.

This clonotype was detected ten times or more. The rearrangement joins TRBV4-2 to TRBJ2-7, with D unclear. Germline V gene sequence: CDR1 LGHNA, CDR2 YNFKEQ. The V end lost 4 bases, the J end lost 5 bases, and 6 bases lay between the germline ends. CDR3 length: 11 amino acids. CDR3: CASSLNDEQYF. The CDR3 region has the DNA TGTGCCAGCAGCCTAAATGACGAGCAGTACTTC.

This clonotype was observed a handful of times. This chain uses TRBV24-1 with TRBJ2-3; D might be TRBD1 (6 bases). The CDR3 runs to 16 residues. Trimming pared 0 bases from V and 0 bases from J, leaving 9 bases between. In germline, CDR1 is KGHDR, CDR2 SFDVKD. The CDR3: CATSDLKDSSTDTQYF. CDR3 in DNA: TGTGCCACCAGTGATTTGAAGGACAGCAGCACAGATACGCAGTATTTT.

This clonotype has a count of ten or more. V and J are TRBV27 and TRBJ1-1; unclear D gene. CDR3 length: 11 residues. Trimming shortened V by 9 bases and J by 6 bases, and 11 bases separated the two germline ends. Germline V lookup: CDR1 MNHEY, CDR2 SMNVEV (reference sequence). The CDR3 spells CASFRSAEAFF. For the CDR3, the DNA is TGTGCCAGTTTTCGAAGCGCTGAAGCTTTCTTT.

The chain uses TRBV27 and TRBJ2-7, with TRBD2 matching over 13 bases. V lost 0 bases, J lost 6 bases, and 8 bases stayed unmatched. CDR1 and CDR2 from the germline V gene are MNHEY and SMNVEV (reference sequence). The CDR3 consists of 17 residues. The CDR3, as DNA: TGTGCCAGCAGTTTATCCTCTCTTACTAGCGGGAGGGGCGAGCAGTACTTC. Protein sequence: CASSLSSLTSGRGEQYF.

This clonotype was picked up a small number of times. V gene TRBV5-6 combines with J gene TRBJ2-7, with a weak D call TRBD1 (6 bases). Trimming took 3 bases from V and 7 from J, leaving 23 bases between them. The CDR3 is 16 residues long. The germline V gene has CDR1 SGHDT and CDR2 YYEEEE. Here the CDR3 reads CASSSRTGINLGEQYF. The CDR3 bases are TGTGCCAGCAGCTCGAGAACAGGGATCAACCTGGGGGAGCAGTACTTC. The full variable domain, rest sourced from reference TRBV5-6 and TRBJ2-7, is DAGVTQSPTHLIKTRGQQVTLRCSPKSGHDTVSWYQQALGQGPQFIFQYYEEEERQRGNFPDRFSGHQFPNYSSELNVNALLLGDSALYLCASSSRTGINLGEQYFGPGTRLTVT.

V and J are TRBV7-2 and TRBJ2-7, with D possibly matching TRBD1 (5 bases). V shed 8 bases and J shed 3 bases, with 20 bases lying between them. Germline V gene data show CDR1 as SGHTA and CDR2 as FQGNSA. The CDR3 is 15 residues long. CDR3 in amino acids: CASASGSGAFYEQYF. CDR3 in DNA: TGTGCCAGCGCCTCAGGGTCGGGCGCCTTCTACGAGCAGTACTTC.

This clonotype came up a few times. The chain couples TRBV4-3 to TRBJ1-1; D is uncertain. The CDR3 spans 13 residues. V shed 1 base and J shed 3 bases, with 6 bases lying between them. Germline assignment: CDR1 LGHNA and CDR2 YSLEER. The CDR3 coding sequence is TGCGCCAGCAGCCAAGGTAGTGACACTGAAGCTTTCTTT. It translates to CASSQGSDTEAFF.

This clonotype was seen repeatedly, ten times or more. The chain is built from TRBV5-3 and TRBJ2-4; D uncertain. TRBV5-3 is classed as an ORF, of uncertain function. The CDR3 contains 13 residues. Trimming took off 8 bases at V and 7 bases at J, with 16 bases between the two ends. This CDR3 reads CASSEKGFNIQYF. CDR3 in DNA: TGTGCCAGCAGCGAAAAAGGGTTCAACATTCAGTACTTC.

This clonotype was counted between two and nine times. J is TRBJ1-1 and V is TRBV5-6, with D unresolved. The CDR3 consists of 15 residues. Deletions cut 5 bases from V and 0 bases from J, with 14 bases between. From germline, CDR1 is SGHDT and CDR2 YYEEEE. The CDR3 DNA sequence: TGTGCCAGCAGTACCTCGGCCGAAATGAACACTGAAGCTTTCTTT. Residues: CASSTSAEMNTEAFF. Full variable domain (rest looked up from reference TRBV5-6 and TRBJ1-1): DAGVTQSPTHLIKTRGQQVTLRCSPKSGHDTVSWYQQALGQGPQFIFQYYEEEERQRGNFPDRFSGHQFPNYSSELNVNALLLGDSALYLCASSTSAEMNTEAFFGQGTRLTVV.

The sample holds many counts of this clonotype. The CDR3 sequence: CSASDQGPSGTQYF. Here the CDR3 DNA reads TGCAGTGCTAGCGATCAAGGACCGTCCGGGACCCAGTACTTC. This chain connects TRBV20-1 to TRBJ2-5; D remains unclear. CDR3 length equals 14 residues. The germline V gene encodes CDR1 DFQATT and CDR2 SNEGSKA (reference sequence). The germline V and J ends were trimmed by 3 bases and 7 bases, with 18 bases remaining between them.

The chain joins TRBV27 to TRBJ2-1; the match to TRBD2 covers 12 bases. The junction had 16 bases not matched to a gene; V was cut back by 2 bases and J by 5 bases. Looked up from germline, CDR1 is MNHEY and CDR2 is SMNVEV (reference sequence). The CDR3 extends over 20 amino acids. The CDR3 DNA is TGTGCCAGCAGTTTAGTCCTAGCGGGAGGGCCGAGTATAGTTAACAATGAGCAGTTCTTC. This encodes CASSLVLAGGPSIVNNEQFF.

This clonotype came up a few times. This chain connects TRBV6-5 to TRBJ1-1, with 7 bases that match TRBD1. The J segment lost 4 bases and the V segment lost 2 bases, leaving 4 bases of the junction unmatched. Germline CDR1 reads MNHEY; CDR2 reads SVGAGI. The CDR3 consists of 14 residues. CDR3 nucleotide sequence: TGTGCCAGCAGTTACGCAGGGGGTGGCACTGAAGCTTTCTTT. It translates to CASSYAGGGTEAFF.

This clonotype was detected ten times or more. The chain employs TRBV5-1 and TRBJ2-7, with D perhaps TRBD2 (6 bases). CDR1 and CDR2 from the germline V gene are SGHRS and YFSETQ. The length of the CDR3 is 13 residues. Trimming shortened V by 3 bases and J by 6 bases, and 13 bases separated the two germline ends. The CDR3 is CASSWMGGSEQYF. In nucleotides, the CDR3 is TGCGCCAGCAGCTGGATGGGGGGAAGCGAGCAGTACTTC.

Only a few counts were recorded for this clonotype. The rearrangement links TRBV5-6 to TRBJ1-4; D call uncertain. Trimming stripped 0 bases from V and 3 bases from J, with 9 bases between. CDR1 is SGHDT, CDR2 YYEEEE, per germline. CDR3 length: 15 amino acids. DNA for the CDR3: TGTGCCAGCAGCTTGGATCAGGCCGCTAATGAAAAACTGTTTTTT. Its translation: CASSLDQAANEKLFF.

This clonotype was recorded at least ten times. The J gene is TRBJ2-5, the V gene TRBV12-3 or TRBV12-4; 11 nucleotides agree with TRBD1. The trim removed 6 bases at V and 5 bases at J, leaving 8 bases unmatched. This CDR3 contains 15 residues. The chain's CDR3 is CASSPGQGVGETQYF. The DNA of the CDR3 is TGTGCCAGCAGCCCGGGACAGGGGGTGGGGGAGACCCAGTACTTC.

This clonotype was seen a few times. The V call is TRBV6-5, the J call TRBJ2-7; the D gene is possibly TRBD2 (6 bases). Trimming took off 2 bases at V and 3 bases at J, with 14 bases between the two ends. Germline CDR1 MNHEY, CDR2 SVGAGI. This CDR3 has 15 residues. Written as DNA, the CDR3 is TGTGCCAGCAGTTACGACGGAGGGGTTGGCTACGAGCAGTACTTC. Translating it yields CASSYDGGVGYEQYF.

The sample holds one count of this clonotype. A read error is possible here, since a much larger clone lies one base away. The chain links TRBV30 to TRBJ2-5, with D uncertain. CDR3 length: 13 amino acids. Germline loops: CDR1 GTSNPN, CDR2 SVGIG (reference sequence). V was trimmed by 4 bases and J by 9 bases, leaving 18 bases between them. In DNA form, the CDR3 reads TGTGCCTGGAACGAACACGACGGTGAGGCCCAGTACTTC. Its translation: CAWNEHDGEAQYF.

This clonotype was detected only a few times. The genes are TRBV11-2 and TRBJ2-3; no clear D. Trimming shortened V by 3 bases and J by 2 bases, and 12 bases separated the two germline ends. Germline V gene data show CDR1 as SGHAT and CDR2 as FQNNGV. The CDR3 covers 15 residues. The CDR3 DNA is TGTGCCAGCAGCTTGGGCTATAGGAACACAGATACGCAGTATTTT. Residues: CASSLGYRNTDTQYF.

This clonotype was seen a few times. Being one base from a much bigger clone, this may be a read error. V is TRBV12-3 or TRBV12-4 and J is TRBJ1-4, with D possibly being TRBD1 (6 bases). CDR3 size: 15 residues. The DNA of the CDR3 is TGTGCCGGCAGTTTATCGACAGGCCTATATGAAAAACTGTTTTTT. Its protein product is CAGSLSTGLYEKLFF.